This entry describes one TCR beta chain. These data originate in a study of cytotoxic CD8 clonotypes in ibrutinib-treated CLL. Sequencing was performed with immunoSEQ multiplex PCR; in TCRdb, only in-frame clones are kept and a portion is missing. The sample lists tens of thousands of clones, just under 70% occurring once. Trimming cost V 3 bases and J 4 bases, with 13 bases left between them. Germline lookup yields CDR1 SGDLS and CDR2 YYNGEE. The CDR3 covers 14 residues. Sequencing used PBMCs, obtained after 24 months of ibrutinib treatment. This chain links TRBV9 with TRBJ1-1; perhaps TRBD1 as D (5 bases). This TCR came from a human donor with chronic lymphocytic leukemia. The CDR3 region is CASSAQYGGTEAFF. The CDR3 region has the DNA TGTGCCAGCAGCGCCCAATACGGGGGCACTGAAGCTTTCTTT.